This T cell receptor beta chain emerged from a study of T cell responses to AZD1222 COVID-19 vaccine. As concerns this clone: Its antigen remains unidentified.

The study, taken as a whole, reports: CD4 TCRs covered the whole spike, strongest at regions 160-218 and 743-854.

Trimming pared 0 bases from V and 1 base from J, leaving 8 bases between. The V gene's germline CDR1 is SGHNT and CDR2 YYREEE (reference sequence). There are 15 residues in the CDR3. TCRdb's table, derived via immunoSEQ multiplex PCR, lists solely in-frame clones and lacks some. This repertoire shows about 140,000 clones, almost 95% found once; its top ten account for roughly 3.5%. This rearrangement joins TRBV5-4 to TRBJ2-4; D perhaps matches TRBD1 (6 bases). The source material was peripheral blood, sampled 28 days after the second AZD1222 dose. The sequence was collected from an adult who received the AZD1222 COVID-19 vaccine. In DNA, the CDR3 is TGTGCCAGCAGCTTGGCTGGGGGCGCCAAAAACATTCAGTACTTC. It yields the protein CASSLAGGAKNIQYF.